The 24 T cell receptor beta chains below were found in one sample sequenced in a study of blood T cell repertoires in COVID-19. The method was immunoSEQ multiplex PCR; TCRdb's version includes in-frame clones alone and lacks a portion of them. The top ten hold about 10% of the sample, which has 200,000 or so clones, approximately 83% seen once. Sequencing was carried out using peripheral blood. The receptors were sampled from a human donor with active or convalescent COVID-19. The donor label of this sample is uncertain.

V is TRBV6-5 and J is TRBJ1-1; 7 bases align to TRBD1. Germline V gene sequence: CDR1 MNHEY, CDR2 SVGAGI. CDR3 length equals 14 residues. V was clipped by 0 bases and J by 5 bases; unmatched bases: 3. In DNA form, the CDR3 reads TGTGCCAGCAGTTACTCACGGACAGGAACTGAAGCTTTCTTT. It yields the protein CASSYSRTGTEAFF.

In nucleotides, the CDR3 is TGCGCCAGCAGTCAATTGCCCGGGACAGGTCAGTATAATTCACCCCTCCACTTT. Translated: CASSQLPGTGQYNSPLHF. The V call is TRBV23-1, the J call TRBJ1-6; 8 bases are a match to TRBD1. TRBV23-1 is an open reading frame, and its role is uncertain. The junction had 9 bases not matched to a gene; V was cut back by 1 base and J by 4 bases. The CDR3 is 18 residues long.

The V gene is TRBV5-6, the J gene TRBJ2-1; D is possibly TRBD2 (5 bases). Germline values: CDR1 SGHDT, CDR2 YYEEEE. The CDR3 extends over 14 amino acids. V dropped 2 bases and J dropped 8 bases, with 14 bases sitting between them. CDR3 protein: CASSFAGDGDEQFF. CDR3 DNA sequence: TGTGCCAGCAGCTTTGCGGGCGATGGGGATGAGCAGTTCTTC.

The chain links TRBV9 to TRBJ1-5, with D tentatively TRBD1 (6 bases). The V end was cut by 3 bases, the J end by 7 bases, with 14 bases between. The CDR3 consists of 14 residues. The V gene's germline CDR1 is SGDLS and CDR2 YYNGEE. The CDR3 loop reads CASSGPGQTQPQHF. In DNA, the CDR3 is TGTGCCAGCAGCGGACCGGGACAAACGCAGCCCCAGCATTTT.

CDR3 sequence reads: CASSFGGTQPQHF. The CDR3 nucleotides are TGTGCCAGCAGCTTCGGGGGGACTCAGCCCCAGCATTTT. This chain connects TRBV5-6 to TRBJ1-5, with D possibly being TRBD1 (5 bases). V was trimmed by 2 bases and J by 6 bases, leaving 9 bases between them. CDR1 is SGHDT, CDR2 YYEEEE, per germline. The CDR3 extends over 13 amino acids.

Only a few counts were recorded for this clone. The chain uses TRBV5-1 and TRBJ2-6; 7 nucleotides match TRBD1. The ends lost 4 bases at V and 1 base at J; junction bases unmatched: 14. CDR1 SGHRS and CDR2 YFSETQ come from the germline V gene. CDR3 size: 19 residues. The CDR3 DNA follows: TGCGCCAGCAGCCCGGGCGCCGGGACAGTTAATTCTGGGGCCAACGTCCTGACTTTC. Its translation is CASSPGAGTVNSGANVLTF.

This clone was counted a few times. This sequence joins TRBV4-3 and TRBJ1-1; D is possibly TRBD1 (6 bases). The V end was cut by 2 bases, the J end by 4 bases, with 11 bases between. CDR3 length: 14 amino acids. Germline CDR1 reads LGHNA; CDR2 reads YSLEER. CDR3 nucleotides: TGCGCCAGCAGCCAACACAGGGTAGGCACTGAAGCTTTCTTT. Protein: CASSQHRVGTEAFF.

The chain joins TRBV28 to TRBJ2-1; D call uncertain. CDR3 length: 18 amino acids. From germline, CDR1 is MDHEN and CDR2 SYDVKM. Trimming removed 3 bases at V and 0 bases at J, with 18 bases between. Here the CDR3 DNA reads TGTGCCAGCAGTTTTCTACTGGCGGCAACTCACTCCTACAATGAGCAGTTCTTC. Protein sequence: CASSFLLAATHSYNEQFF.

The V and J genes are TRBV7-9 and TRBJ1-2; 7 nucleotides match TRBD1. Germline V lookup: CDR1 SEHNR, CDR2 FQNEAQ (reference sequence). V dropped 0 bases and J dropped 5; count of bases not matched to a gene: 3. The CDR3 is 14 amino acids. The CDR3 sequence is CASSLAGTAYGYTF. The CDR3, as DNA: TGTGCCAGCAGCTTAGCCGGGACAGCTTATGGCTACACCTTC.

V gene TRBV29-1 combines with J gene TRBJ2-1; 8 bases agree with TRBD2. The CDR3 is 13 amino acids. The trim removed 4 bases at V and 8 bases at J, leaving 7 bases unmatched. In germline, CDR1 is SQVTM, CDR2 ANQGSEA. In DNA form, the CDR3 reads TGCAGCGTTGGGCGGGGGGCTCAGCATGAGCAGTTCTTC. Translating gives CSVGRGAQHEQFF.

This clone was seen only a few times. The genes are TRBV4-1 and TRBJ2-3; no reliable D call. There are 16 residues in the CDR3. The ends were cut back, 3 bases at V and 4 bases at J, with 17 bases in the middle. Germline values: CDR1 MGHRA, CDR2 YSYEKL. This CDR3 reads CASSHARARSADTQYF. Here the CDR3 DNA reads TGCGCCAGCAGCCATGCAAGAGCCCGGAGCGCAGATACGCAGTATTTT.

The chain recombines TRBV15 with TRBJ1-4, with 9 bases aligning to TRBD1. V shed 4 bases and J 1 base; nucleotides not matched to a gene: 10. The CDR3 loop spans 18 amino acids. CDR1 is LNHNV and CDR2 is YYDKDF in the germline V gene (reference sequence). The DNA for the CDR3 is TGTGCCACCAGCACCGGTAGGGGACAGGGAGGAACTAATGAAAAACTGTTTTTT. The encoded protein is CATSTGRGQGGTNEKLFF.

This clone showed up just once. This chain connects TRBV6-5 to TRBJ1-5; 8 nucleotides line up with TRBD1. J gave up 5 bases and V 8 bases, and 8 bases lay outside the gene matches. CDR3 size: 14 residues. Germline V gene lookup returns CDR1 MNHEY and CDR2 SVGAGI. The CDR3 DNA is TGTGCCAGCCATAACAGGGGGGGCGATCAGCCCCAGCATTTT. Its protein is CASHNRGGDQPQHF.

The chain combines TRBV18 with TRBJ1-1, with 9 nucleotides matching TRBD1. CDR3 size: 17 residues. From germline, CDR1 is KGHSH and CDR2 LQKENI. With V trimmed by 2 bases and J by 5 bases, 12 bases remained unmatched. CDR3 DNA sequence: TGTGCCAGCTCACCAAAAACAGGGGGCGAGGGGAAGACTGAAGCTTTCTTT. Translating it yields CASSPKTGGEGKTEAFF.

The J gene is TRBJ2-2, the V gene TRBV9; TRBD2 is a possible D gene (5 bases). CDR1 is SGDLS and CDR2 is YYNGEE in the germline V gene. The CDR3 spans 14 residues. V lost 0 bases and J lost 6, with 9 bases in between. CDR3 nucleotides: TGTGCCAGCAGCGTAGGAGGAGGTCCCGGGGAGCTGTTTTTT. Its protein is CASSVGGGPGELFF.

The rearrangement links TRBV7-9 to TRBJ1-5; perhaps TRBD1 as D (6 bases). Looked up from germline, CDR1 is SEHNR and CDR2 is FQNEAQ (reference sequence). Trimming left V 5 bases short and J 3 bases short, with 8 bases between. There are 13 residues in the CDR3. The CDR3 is CASSRDINQPQHF. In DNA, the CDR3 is TGTGCCAGCAGCCGGGACATCAATCAGCCCCAGCATTTT.

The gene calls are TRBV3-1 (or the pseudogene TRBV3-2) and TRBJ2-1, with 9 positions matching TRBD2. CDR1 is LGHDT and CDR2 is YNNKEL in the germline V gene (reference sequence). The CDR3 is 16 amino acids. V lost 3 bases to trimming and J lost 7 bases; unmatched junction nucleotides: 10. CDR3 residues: CASSHLSGRILNEQFF. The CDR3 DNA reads TGTGCCAGCAGCCACCTTAGCGGGAGAATCTTAAATGAGCAGTTCTTC.

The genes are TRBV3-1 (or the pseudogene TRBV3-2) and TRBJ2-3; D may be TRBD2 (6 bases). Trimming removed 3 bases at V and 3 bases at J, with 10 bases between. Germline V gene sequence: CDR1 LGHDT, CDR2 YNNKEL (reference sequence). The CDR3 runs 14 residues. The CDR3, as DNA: TGTGCCAGCAGCCATTCGGGGGAGACAGATACGCAGTATTTT. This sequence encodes CASSHSGETDTQYF.

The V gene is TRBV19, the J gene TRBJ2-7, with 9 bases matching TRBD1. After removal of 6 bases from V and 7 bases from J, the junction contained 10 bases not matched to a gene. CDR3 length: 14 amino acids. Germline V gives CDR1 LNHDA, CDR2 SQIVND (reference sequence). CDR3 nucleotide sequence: TGTGCCAGTAGCTCGACAGGGGGGCATTGGGAGCAGTACTTC. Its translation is CASSSTGGHWEQYF.

The CDR3 DNA is TGTGCCAGCAGCCCTACGTCCCCGAATTTAACTGGCTACACCTTC. Its protein product is CASSPTSPNLTGYTF. V and J are TRBV28 and TRBJ1-2; no reliable D call. The germline V and J ends were trimmed by 6 bases and 7 bases, with 21 bases remaining between them. The CDR3 loop spans 15 amino acids. Germline V lookup: CDR1 MDHEN, CDR2 SYDVKM.

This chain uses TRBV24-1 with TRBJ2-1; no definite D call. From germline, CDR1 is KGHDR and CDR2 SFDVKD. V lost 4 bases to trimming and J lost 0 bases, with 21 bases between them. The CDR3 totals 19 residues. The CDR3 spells CATSESLRRDPPSYNEQFF. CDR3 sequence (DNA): TGTGCCACCAGTGAGTCATTGAGGAGAGACCCCCCCTCCTACAATGAGCAGTTCTTC.

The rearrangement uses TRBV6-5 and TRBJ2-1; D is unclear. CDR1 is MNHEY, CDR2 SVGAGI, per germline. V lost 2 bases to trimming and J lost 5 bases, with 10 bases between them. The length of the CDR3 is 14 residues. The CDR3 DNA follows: TGTGCCAGCAGTTACAGTACCTATCACAATGAGCAGTTCTTC. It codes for CASSYSTYHNEQFF.

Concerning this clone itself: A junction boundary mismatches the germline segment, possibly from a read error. Here the CDR3 DNA reads TGTGCCAGCAACCCGACGACTGGCGGGAGGGTTAACGAGCAGCACTTC. This sequence encodes CASNPTTGGRVNEQHF. This chain joins TRBV2 and TRBJ2-7; 9 bases line up with TRBD2. The CDR3 has 16 residues. The V gene's germline CDR1 is SNHLY and CDR2 FYNNEI.

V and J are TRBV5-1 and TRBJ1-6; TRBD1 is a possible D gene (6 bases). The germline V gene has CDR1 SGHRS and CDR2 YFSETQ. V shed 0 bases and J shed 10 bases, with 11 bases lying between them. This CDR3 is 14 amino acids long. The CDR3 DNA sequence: TGCGCCAGCAGCTTGGCAGGGGATAGGTCACCCCTCCACTTT. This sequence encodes CASSLAGDRSPLHF.